This entry concerns a single T cell receptor (beta chain). Its antigen is not identified. This record comes from a study of cytomegalovirus exposure and HLA in healthy donors. Findings and limits, study-wide: Previous analysis showed most TCR beta V segments were productive about 90% or about 30% of the time.

PCR used 60 Vbeta primers and 13 Jbeta primers. In the original workflow: A follow-up analysis tallied around 80 million unique TCR beta chains, roughly 11 million shared. Repertoires were generated with immunoSEQ multiplex PCR, while TCRdb's copy carries only in-frame clones and drops some. V and J calls and clone size come straight from that table; D and trimming were deduced from the DNA. The sample shows around 180,000 clones, more than 65% of them seen only once. The TCR comes from a woman in her fifties or sixties in good health and CMV-seronegative. The sequencing sample was made of PBMCs.

CDR3 DNA sequence: TGCAGCGTTGGACGGACAGAAAAATCTGGAAACACCATATATTTT. This codes for CSVGRTEKSGNTIYF. The V call is TRBV29-1, the J call TRBJ1-3; maybe TRBD1 (6 bases). Germline CDR1 reads SQVTM; CDR2 reads ANQGSEA. The CDR3 has 15 residues. Trimming took 4 bases from V and 1 from J, leaving 14 bases between them.